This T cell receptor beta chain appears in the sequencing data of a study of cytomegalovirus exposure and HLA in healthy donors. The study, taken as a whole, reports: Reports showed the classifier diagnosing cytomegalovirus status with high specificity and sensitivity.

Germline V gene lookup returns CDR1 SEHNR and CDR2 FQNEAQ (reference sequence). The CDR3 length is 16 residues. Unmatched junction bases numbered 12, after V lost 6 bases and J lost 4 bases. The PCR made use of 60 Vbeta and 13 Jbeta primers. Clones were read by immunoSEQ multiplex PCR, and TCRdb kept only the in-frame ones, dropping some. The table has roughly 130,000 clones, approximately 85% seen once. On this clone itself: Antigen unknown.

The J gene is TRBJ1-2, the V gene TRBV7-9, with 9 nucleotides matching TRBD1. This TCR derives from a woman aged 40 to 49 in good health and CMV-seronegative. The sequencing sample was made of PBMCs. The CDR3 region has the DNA TGTGCCAGCAGTCCCCCGCTGGTGGGACAGGGCTATGGCTACACCTTC. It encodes CASSPPLVGQGYGYTF. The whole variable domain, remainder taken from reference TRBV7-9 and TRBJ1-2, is DTGVSQNPRHKITKRGQNVTFRCDPISEHNRLYWYRQTLGQGPEFLTYFQNEAQLEKSRLLSDRFSAERPKGSFSTLEIQRTEQGDSAMYLCASSPPLVGQGYGYTFGSGTRLTVV.